One sample yielded the 5 T cell receptor beta chains listed below, sequenced in a study of blood T cells in healthy people across ages. Together with a sample-barcoded 5' primer, a J-beta primer mix was included in a second PCR lasting roughly 6 to 12 cycles. TCRdb fed the 5' RACE reads into MiXCR, producing one record per CDR3 protein. Of approximately 800,000 distinct CDR3 sequences listed, about 42% were seen once; the top ten hold 15% to 20%. Sequencing was done on a sample of blood. The origin of the receptors is a man at least 80 years old in good health.

This clonotype has just a few counts. The chain has TRBV20-1 and TRBJ2-1; TRBD1 matches 10 bases. V lost 6 bases and J lost 7; bases outside the gene matches: 3. This CDR3 has 12 residues. Germline V gene sequence: CDR1 DFQATT, CDR2 SNEGSKA (reference sequence). As DNA, the CDR3 is TGCAGTGCATCGGGACAGGGGAATGAGCAGTTCTTC. This sequence encodes CSASGQGNEQFF.

This clonotype was found many times. The gene calls are TRBV7-9 and TRBJ2-6, with TRBD1 matching 9 bases. The V and J ends lost 7 bases and 1 base, in that order; junction bases with no gene match: 8. From germline, CDR1 is SEHNR and CDR2 FQNEAQ (reference sequence). The CDR3 length is 17 residues. In DNA form, the CDR3 reads TGTGCCAGCACCCCGGGACAGGGTCGGTCTGGGGCCAACGTCCTGACTTTC. Its translation is CASTPGQGRSGANVLTF.

The V and J genes are TRBV11-2 and TRBJ2-2; D is unresolved. CDR3 size: 13 residues. Trimming removed 5 bases from V and 8 bases from J, with 12 bases in between. Germline assignment: CDR1 SGHAT and CDR2 FQNNGV. CDR3 coding DNA: TGTGCCAGCAGCGTATTTGCGGAAGGGGAGCTGTTTTTT. Its translation: CASSVFAEGELFF.

There are a few counts of this clonotype. The chain combines TRBV4-3 with TRBJ2-1, with 9 bases identical to TRBD2. Germline CDR1 is LGHNA and CDR2 is YSLEER. V lost 0 bases and J lost 9; bases outside the gene matches: 9. This CDR3 has 16 amino acids. The CDR3 loop reads CASSQEPAGGSGEQFF. CDR3 sequence (DNA): TGCGCCAGCAGCCAAGAGCCAGCGGGAGGTAGCGGTGAGCAGTTCTTC.

Concerning this clonotype itself: The junction departs from germline at one end; a sequencing error may be responsible. V and J are TRBV27 and TRBJ2-7, with D perhaps TRBD1 or TRBD2 (5 bases each). The germline gives CDR1 MNHEY, CDR2 SMNVEV (reference sequence). This CDR3 has 15 amino acids. The CDR3 here is CASSSSSTGPRERYF. The CDR3 DNA sequence: TGTGCCAGCAGTTCTTCCTCGACTGGACCCAGGGAGCGGTACTTC.